The 3 T cell receptor beta chains reported below all come from one sample, sequenced in a study of long-term antiretroviral therapy in people with HIV. The run of the v3.0 immunoSEQ assay was at survey level. Generated by immunoSEQ multiplex PCR, the TCRdb table keeps only in-frame clones and is missing some. The top ten clones hold 8% to 9.5% of a sample with 7,500 to 10,000 clones, less than 90% of them seen once. The sequencing here drew on unsorted PBMCs, taken 0.3 years before starting antiretroviral therapy. The source is a man aged 25-45 years with HIV.

This sequence joins TRBV11-1 and TRBJ2-2; 8 bases align to TRBD1. This CDR3 has 14 amino acids. Germline trimming cut 5 bases from V and 5 bases from J; bases unmatched to any gene: 4. The V gene's germline CDR1 is SGHAT and CDR2 FQDESV (reference sequence). The CDR3 region is CASSQGALTGELFF. The CDR3 DNA is TGTGCCAGCAGCCAGGGGGCGCTTACCGGGGAGCTGTTTTTT.

The chain couples TRBV6-1 to TRBJ2-3, with unresolved D. V dropped 3 bases and J dropped 5 bases, with 3 bases sitting between them. Germline V gene data show CDR1 as MNHNS and CDR2 as SASEGT. This CDR3 region has 11 residues. CDR3: CASSERDTQYF. The CDR3 DNA is TGTGCCAGCAGTGAGCGAGATACGCAGTATTTT.

For the CDR3, the DNA is TGTGCCAGCAGCTCATTACAGGGGTCGAACGAAAAACTGTTTTTT. Amino acids: CASSSLQGSNEKLFF. V and J are TRBV7-9 and TRBJ1-4, with 7 bases lining up with TRBD1. This CDR3 has 15 residues. Germline CDR1 reads SEHNR; CDR2 reads FQNEAQ (reference sequence). The V gene end was trimmed by 4 bases and the J gene end by 8 bases; junction bases not matched to a gene: 10. The full variable domain, its missing parts supplied by reference TRBV7-9 and TRBJ1-4, is DTGVSQNPRHKITKRGQNVTFRCDPISEHNRLYWYRQTLGQGPEFLTYFQNEAQLEKSRLLSDRFSAERPKGSFSTLEIQRTEQGDSAMYLCASSSLQGSNEKLFFGSGTQLSVL.